These 9 T cell receptor beta chains came from one sample sequenced in a study of OX40 agonist ivuxolimab in advanced cancers. Method: immunoSEQ multiplex PCR; TCRdb's copy keeps in-frame clones and lacks some. Here the sample spans roughly 40,000 clones, roughly 77% being singletons. Sample: CD4+ or CD8+ T cells sorted from blood, taken in a trial of the OX40 agonist ivuxolimab. The receptors shown here come from an adult with an advanced solid tumor such as melanoma, head and neck, liver or kidney cancer.

The genes are TRBV30 and TRBJ2-2; the D call may be TRBD1 or TRBD2 (6 bases each). V was shortened by 6 bases and J by 9 bases, with 17 bases between the two germline ends. The CDR3 loop spans 13 amino acids. Per germline, CDR1 GTSNPN and CDR2 SVGIG (reference sequence). The CDR3 sequence: CACSKKGGRELFF. The CDR3 nucleotides read TGTGCCTGTAGTAAAAAAGGGGGGAGGGAGCTGTTTTTT.

The chain uses TRBV10-3 and TRBJ2-2; D is perhaps TRBD1 (6 bases). Germline V gene lookup returns CDR1 ENHRY and CDR2 SYGVKD. V was cut by 3 bases and J by 7 bases, with 9 bases left in between. The CDR3 is 13 amino acids. The CDR3 loop reads CAISEQGGGELFF. CDR3 coding DNA: TGTGCCATCAGTGAACAGGGTGGCGGGGAGCTGTTTTTT.

This clone turned up a few times. The V gene is TRBV5-1, the J gene TRBJ2-6, with D possibly matching TRBD1 (5 bases). The CDR3 is made up of 16 amino acids. V was clipped by 0 bases and J by 0 bases, with 7 bases between them. Germline CDR1 and CDR2: SGHRS and YFSETQ. In DNA, the CDR3 is TGCGCCAGCAGCTTGGGACAGATCTCTGGGGCCAACGTCCTGACTTTC. Its protein is CASSLGQISGANVLTF.

This clone is medium-sized within its sample. This sequence joins TRBV6-6 and TRBJ2-1, with 9 nucleotides matching TRBD2. V shed 5 bases, J shed 9 bases, and the junction held 14 bases outside the gene matches. In germline, CDR1 is MNHNY, CDR2 SVGAGI (reference sequence). CDR3 length: 16 residues. CDR3 in amino acids: CASSLTREGHVGEQFF. The CDR3 DNA reads TGTGCCAGCAGTCTCACGCGGGAGGGCCACGTTGGTGAGCAGTTCTTC.

The chain has TRBV27 and TRBJ1-6; the D gene is possibly TRBD1 (6 bases). Deletions cut 4 bases from V and 7 bases from J, with 14 bases between. The CDR3 has 15 amino acids. The germline CDR1 and CDR2 sequences are MNHEY and SMNVEV (reference sequence). The CDR3 sequence: CASSSSWQGNSPLHF. The CDR3 DNA is TGTGCCAGCAGTTCAAGTTGGCAGGGGAATTCACCCCTCCACTTT.

The chain combines TRBV14 with TRBJ1-1; D possibly corresponds to TRBD1 (5 bases). CDR1 is SGHDN and CDR2 is FVKESK in the germline V gene. This CDR3 spans 13 amino acids. V was shortened by 3 bases and J by 8 bases, with 13 bases between the two germline ends. CDR3 residues: CASSHSGTPEAFF. The CDR3 DNA reads as TGTGCCAGCAGCCATTCTGGGACTCCCGAAGCTTTCTTT.

This clone has just one count. V gene TRBV19 combines with J gene TRBJ1-5; no firm D call. The CDR3 contains 15 residues. The V end lost 4 bases, the J end lost 3 bases, and 13 bases lay between the germline ends. CDR1 and CDR2 from the germline V gene are LNHDA and SQIVND (reference sequence). In nucleotides, the CDR3 is TGTGCCAGTAGTAGAAACACACTTAACAATCAGCCCCAGCATTTT. It translates to CASSRNTLNNQPQHF.

CDR3 DNA: TGTGCCAGCAGCAAAGCGCGGGGCAGGGGGCGCCTTCAAAAACTGTTTTTT. Translation: CASSKARGRGRLQKLFF. This chain links TRBV21-1 with TRBJ1-4; the D call of TRBD1 is as the table states it, not checked on the DNA. TRBV21-1 is reported as a pseudogene. The CDR3 spans 17 residues.

The chain is built from TRBV5-4 and TRBJ2-5; D possibly corresponds to TRBD1 (6 bases). Germline CDR1 SGHNT, CDR2 YYREEE (reference sequence). The CDR3 totals 15 residues. V shed 0 bases and J shed 5 bases, with 14 bases lying between them. DNA for the CDR3: TGTGCCAGCAGCTTGGATGGCAGGGGAAGCGAGACCCAGTACTTC. It is translated as CASSLDGRGSETQYF.